This T cell receptor (beta chain) stems from a study of cytomegalovirus exposure and HLA in healthy donors. The study, taken as a whole, reports: Segments of the TCR beta V type were, in most cases, productive about 87% or about 30% of the time in an earlier analysis. The authors excluded some V segments, including TRBV6-2 and TRBV6-3, as indistinguishable.

PCR amplification relied on 60 Vbeta primers (plus 13 Jbeta primers). Sequencing used immunoSEQ multiplex PCR; TCRdb keeps in-frame clones, though not all of them. The sample lists some 180,000 clones, roughly 79% occurring once. The CDR3 has 15 residues. The germline gives CDR1 MDHEN, CDR2 SYDVKM. The ends lost 5 bases at V and 4 bases at J; junction bases unmatched: 7. As regards this clone: Antigen: not known.

The sample comprised PBMCs. V is TRBV28 and J is TRBJ1-3, with 8 nucleotides matching TRBD1. The clonotype comes from a man between 25 and 39 years old in good health and CMV-seronegative. For the CDR3, the DNA is TGTGCCAGCAGTAGGAGGACAGGGCTCGGAAACACCATATATTTT. Amino acid sequence: CASSRRTGLGNTIYF.